Described below is a single T cell receptor (beta chain) sequence and its context. What it binds is unknown. The data were taken from a study of a mutant IDH1 vaccine in newly diagnosed glioma. Study background: Vaccinations were initiated 4-6 weeks following radiotherapy alone, or were given together with temozolomide cycles. Earlier therapy was either radiotherapy, temozolomide, or both, and most got both.

Germline CDR1 and CDR2: MGHRA and YSYEKL. Trimming took 1 base from V and 6 from J, leaving 10 bases between them. The CDR3 has 13 amino acids. Time point reported: week 5, during vaccination. A single vaccine dose contained 300 ug of mutant IDH1 20-mer peptide, and topical imiquimod was used with it. TCRdb's copy holds only in-frame clones and misses some; the assay was immunoSEQ multiplex PCR. Among roughly 30,000 clones listed, 87% were seen once. This chain connects TRBV4-1 to TRBJ2-7; D is possibly TRBD2 (7 bases). Material: peripheral blood mononuclear cells (PBMCs), obtained from a glioma patient whose treatment included an IDH1 peptide vaccine. The clonotype originates from a woman aged 40 to 50 with glioma. Some clones in this sample may be carry-over from other donors' samples. Here the CDR3 DNA reads TGCGCCAGCAGCCAAGTCGGGGGGCGCGAGCAGTACTTC. It translates to CASSQVGGREQYF.